These 27 T cell receptor beta chains were all obtained from the same sample, sequenced in a study of blood T cells in healthy people across ages. A second PCR, run for about 7 to 11 cycles, used a sample-barcoded 5' primer plus a J-beta primer mix. TCRdb reanalysed the 5' RACE reads using MiXCR and keeps one entry per CDR3 protein. Found here are around 800,000 distinct CDR3 sequences, about 42% of them singletons; the top ten hold around 18%. Sequenced sample: blood. The origin of the receptors is a man older than 75 in good health.

A single count supports this clonotype. A junction end diverges from the germline sequence, so it may reflect a read error. This chain links TRBV3-1 with TRBJ2-1; 8 bases are a match to TRBD2. Germline assignment: CDR1 LGHDT and CDR2 YNNKEL (reference sequence). The CDR3 contains 15 residues. CDR3 nucleotide sequence: TGTGCCGGCAGCCAAGAACTAGCGGTTCCTCCGGAGCAGTTCTTC. As protein: CAGSQELAVPPEQFF.

The chain employs TRBV29-1 and TRBJ2-7; TRBD1 is a possible D gene (5 bases). Deletions cut 4 bases from V and 3 bases from J, with 16 bases between. The CDR3 sequence is 14 residues long. Germline V gives CDR1 SQVTM, CDR2 ANQGSEA. CDR3 sequence reads: CSVVRQGLGYEQYF. The CDR3 DNA sequence: TGCAGCGTTGTGAGGCAGGGCTTAGGCTACGAGCAGTACTTC.

This chain joins TRBV20-1 and TRBJ2-1; 9 nucleotides match TRBD2. The germline V gene encodes CDR1 DFQATT and CDR2 SNEGSKA (reference sequence). The CDR3 covers 16 residues. J gave up 4 bases and V 0 bases, and 7 bases lay outside the gene matches. CDR3 sequence: CSARDPSGKFYNEQFF. The CDR3 coding sequence is TGCAGTGCTAGAGATCCTAGCGGGAAATTTTACAATGAGCAGTTCTTC.

The chain uses TRBV6-5 and TRBJ2-5; D is undetermined. Germline V gene lookup returns CDR1 MNHEY and CDR2 SVGAGI. Trimming left V 5 bases short and J 5 bases short, with 9 bases between. This CDR3 is 12 amino acids long. CDR3 coding DNA: TGTGCCAGCAGTATGACCCGGGAGACCCAGTACTTC. This codes for CASSMTRETQYF.

The chain has TRBV29-1 and TRBJ2-1; 8 bases match TRBD1. Trimming cost V 1 base and J 10 bases; bases outside gene matches: 9. This CDR3 contains 14 residues. Germline CDR1 is SQVTM and CDR2 is ANQGSEA. CDR3 region: CSVEGQGASYEQFF. DNA of the CDR3: TGCAGCGTTGAAGGGCAGGGGGCCTCCTACGAGCAGTTCTTC.

Only a few counts were recorded for this clonotype. The chain uses TRBV18 and TRBJ2-1; D remains unclear. This CDR3 comprises 15 residues. Germline V gives CDR1 KGHSH, CDR2 LQKENI. Between the trimmed V and J ends, which lost 3 bases and 6 bases, there was a span of 15 bases. The CDR3, as DNA: TGTGCCAGCTCACCGGAGACCTTAAATGCCAATGAGCAGTTCTTC. Translated: CASSPETLNANEQFF.

A remark on this clonotype: The junction departs from germline at one end; a sequencing error may be responsible. This chain uses TRBV6-4 with TRBJ2-2; TRBD2 matches at 8 bases. The CDR3 totals 15 residues. Germline lookup yields CDR1 MRHNA and CDR2 SNTAGT. The CDR3 sequence is CASKGEAGATGELFF. In DNA, the CDR3 is TGTGCCAGCAAAGGAGAAGCGGGAGCCACCGGAGAGCTGTTTTTT.

The CDR3 coding sequence is TGCGCCAGCAGCCTGAGCCGAGCCGGGACGGCGCAAGAGACCCAGTACTTC. This translates into CASSLSRAGTAQETQYF. This chain uses TRBV5-1 with TRBJ2-5, with D possibly being TRBD1 or TRBD2 (5 bases each). Between the trimmed V and J ends, which lost 4 bases and 2 bases, there was a span of 21 bases. Germline CDR1 is SGHRS and CDR2 is YFSETQ. This CDR3 has 17 amino acids.

This clonotype was detected a few times. This rearrangement joins TRBV19 to TRBJ2-3; D might be TRBD1 (6 bases). CDR1 and CDR2 from the germline V gene are LNHDA and SQIVND (reference sequence). V lost 7 bases, J lost 1 base, and 9 bases lay in between. The CDR3 consists of 13 residues. In DNA form, the CDR3 reads TGTGCCAGTAAATGGACAGGCACAGATACGCAGTATTTT. As protein: CASKWTGTDTQYF.

This sequence joins TRBV4-3 and TRBJ2-1, with 13 bases aligning to TRBD2. The CDR3 extends over 15 amino acids. After removal of 4 bases from V and 9 bases from J, the junction contained 6 bases not matched to a gene. Germline V CDR1 and CDR2: LGHNA, YSLEER. The CDR3 sequence is CASSPGTSGTTEQFF. The CDR3, as DNA: TGCGCCAGCAGCCCCGGGACTAGCGGGACGACTGAGCAGTTCTTC.

The CDR3 spells CSARDPSGYAYEQYF. CDR3 in DNA: TGCAGTGCTAGAGATCCCAGCGGGTATGCCTACGAGCAGTACTTC. The rearrangement uses TRBV20-1 and TRBJ2-7, with D possibly being TRBD2 (6 bases). This CDR3 is built from 15 residues. CDR1 is DFQATT and CDR2 is SNEGSKA in the germline V gene (reference sequence). V was shortened by 0 bases and J by 2 bases, with 14 bases between the two germline ends.

The rearrangement links TRBV20-1 to TRBJ2-3; 9 bases are a match to TRBD2. Losses at the gene ends were 0 bases for V and 0 bases for J; bases not matched to a gene: 7. CDR3 length: 17 residues. From germline, CDR1 is DFQATT and CDR2 SNEGSKA (reference sequence). The CDR3, as DNA: TGCAGTGCTAGAGATCGGCTAGCGGGGTTAAGCACAGATACGCAGTATTTT. Translation gives CSARDRLAGLSTDTQYF.

This clonotype was found a few times. V gene TRBV6-5 combines with J gene TRBJ1-1; TRBD1 matches at 9 bases. V dropped 9 bases and J dropped 1; count of bases not matched to a gene: 3. The CDR3 consists of 13 residues. CDR1 and CDR2 from the germline V gene are MNHEY and SVGAGI. The CDR3: CASRQGENTEAFF. The CDR3 coding sequence is TGTGCCAGTCGACAGGGGGAGAACACTGAAGCTTTCTTT.

The gene calls are TRBV15 and TRBJ2-1, with 8 nucleotides matching TRBD1. The V gene end was trimmed by 3 bases and the J gene end by 7 bases; junction bases not matched to a gene: 5. The CDR3 sequence is 14 residues long. CDR1 and CDR2 (germline): LNHNV, YYDKDF (reference sequence). CDR3 residues: CATSSGQGGNEQFF. The CDR3 DNA sequence: TGTGCCACCAGCAGTGGACAGGGCGGGAATGAGCAGTTCTTC.

This clonotype was found a few times. V gene TRBV6-5 combines with J gene TRBJ2-3; D not certain. Germline V gene sequence: CDR1 MNHEY, CDR2 SVGAGI. The ends were cut back, 7 bases at V and 0 bases at J, with 11 bases in the middle. The CDR3 has 14 amino acids. For the CDR3, the DNA is TGTGCCAGCACCCGAGACCACAGCACAGATACGCAGTATTTT. Amino acid sequence: CASTRDHSTDTQYF.

With regard to this clonotype: A junction end diverges from the germline sequence, so it may reflect a read error. The chain is built from TRBV27 and TRBJ2-7; no clear D. This CDR3 has 12 residues. Germline V gene data show CDR1 as MNHEY and CDR2 as SMNVEV (reference sequence). The CDR3 region has the DNA TGTGCCAGCAGAAGCCGGAGCTACGGGCAGTACTTC. It yields the protein CASRSRSYGQYF.

For this clonotype: This sequence may be a read error, since a much larger clone differs from it by one base. J is TRBJ2-7 and V is TRBV28; D remains unclear. V was trimmed by 1 base and J by 7 bases, leaving 8 bases between them. The germline V gene has CDR1 MDHEN and CDR2 SYDVKM. The CDR3 runs 12 residues. This CDR3 is CASSLSELEQYF. The CDR3 bases are TGTGCCAGCAGTTTATCTGAGCTTGAGCAGTACTTC.

The V call is TRBV10-3, the J call TRBJ1-3; no definite D call. Germline V gives CDR1 ENHRY, CDR2 SYGVKD. This CDR3 is 12 amino acids long. V dropped 10 bases and J dropped 2 bases, with 9 bases sitting between them. The CDR3 nucleotides read TGTGCCAGCAAGGGTCCTGGAAACACCATATATTTT. This sequence encodes CASKGPGNTIYF.

This clonotype was picked up a small number of times. The V and J genes are TRBV20-1 and TRBJ2-7; D possibly uses TRBD1 or TRBD2 (6 bases each). CDR3 size: 13 residues. Germline V gene data show CDR1 as DFQATT and CDR2 as SNEGSKA (reference sequence). V dropped 6 bases and J dropped 4 bases, with 16 bases sitting between them. CDR3: CSAPGVGGYEQYF. The CDR3 DNA sequence: TGCAGTGCCCCAGGGGTAGGGGGGTACGAGCAGTACTTC.

The chain carries TRBV20-1 and TRBJ1-4; D not certain. V gave up 6 bases and J gave up 5 bases, with 13 bases separating them. Germline V gene data show CDR1 as DFQATT and CDR2 as SNEGSKA (reference sequence). This CDR3 has 13 amino acids. The CDR3 sequence: CSARREFNEKLFF. The CDR3 bases are TGCAGTGCCCGCCGGGAATTCAATGAAAAACTGTTTTTT.

The chain has TRBV21-1 and TRBJ2-7. TRBV21-1 is deemed a pseudogene. The CDR3 totals 11 residues. DNA for the CDR3: TGTGCCAGCAGCAAAGTTATCAAGCAGTACTTC. Translated: CASSKVIKQYF.

This clonotype was counted once. Given a much more abundant clone one base away, this may be a read error. This CDR3 is CASSTRPGLAETETQFF. The CDR3 coding sequence is TGTGCCAGCAGCACTAGACCGGGACTAGCGGAGACGGAGACCCAGTTCTTC. V is TRBV9 and J is TRBJ2-1, with 11 bases fitting TRBD2. The germline CDR1 and CDR2 sequences are SGDLS and YYNGEE. V was clipped by 4 bases and J by 13 bases; unmatched bases: 19. The CDR3 has 17 residues.

The V call is TRBV10-3, the J call TRBJ2-7; D possibly corresponds to TRBD2 (6 bases). This CDR3 spans 15 amino acids. Germline loops: CDR1 ENHRY, CDR2 SYGVKD. The germline V and J ends were trimmed by 3 bases and 2 bases, with 14 bases remaining between them. CDR3 nucleotides: TGTGCCATCAGTGACCAGGGACTCGGCGCCTACGAGCAGTACTTC. It is translated as CAISDQGLGAYEQYF.

This clonotype was detected many times. The chain couples TRBV6-6 to TRBJ2-1; D unclear. The CDR3 is made up of 17 amino acids. Germline CDR1 reads MNHNY; CDR2 reads SVGAGI (reference sequence). Trimming removed 6 bases from V and 0 bases from J, with 18 bases in between. CDR3 DNA sequence: TGTGCCAGCAGCTACGACGTTCGCTTGAGCTCCTACAATGAGCAGTTCTTC. Translated: CASSYDVRLSSYNEQFF.

This clonotype was seen more than once but under ten times. This chain connects TRBV10-3 to TRBJ2-5, with 7 positions matching TRBD1. The DNA end lines up better with TRBJ2-7; the J call may be wrong. Germline values: CDR1 ENHRY, CDR2 SYGVKD. The CDR3 totals 15 residues. The CDR3 DNA reads as TGTGCCATCAGTGAGTCTGGCACAGGGGAACACGAGCAGTACTTC. Its translation: CAISESGTGEHEQYF.

V gene TRBV28 combines with J gene TRBJ1-6; no firm D call. Trimming took off 2 bases at V and 6 bases at J, with 8 bases between the two ends. The CDR3 totals 14 residues. Germline V gives CDR1 MDHEN, CDR2 SYDVKM. The chain's CDR3 is CASSLEVFNSPLHF. CDR3 nucleotide sequence: TGTGCCAGCAGTTTAGAGGTTTTTAATTCACCCCTCCACTTT.

This clonotype occurred a few times. J is TRBJ2-1 and V is TRBV5-1; D uncertain. Germline CDR1 reads SGHRS; CDR2 reads YFSETQ. This CDR3 region has 15 residues. Deletions cut 1 base from V and 8 bases from J, with 16 bases between. CDR3 nucleotides: TGCGCCAGCAGCTTGTCGCCTATCCCTGGCGATGAGCAGTTCTTC. Amino acid sequence: CASSLSPIPGDEQFF.